Below, 22 T cell receptor beta chains from the same sample are listed, as sequenced in a study of T-cell memory formation after mild COVID-19. TCRdb re-analysed the 5' RACE reads in MiXCR, keeping a single row per CDR3 protein. The sample lists approximately 230,000 distinct CDR3 sequences; less than 20% were seen once. Sequencing was done on a sample of PBMCs or a T cell subset sorted from them (not recorded which). These receptors all stem from a young man who had mild COVID-19 (a few samples of this study predate the infection). Cell type and time point are not known.

The genes are TRBV29-1 and TRBJ1-1; D call uncertain. The CDR3 sequence is 13 residues long. The V end was cut by 0 bases, the J end by 4 bases, with 9 bases between. CDR1 is SQVTM, CDR2 ANQGSEA, per germline. The CDR3: CSVEEVFSTEAFF. DNA of the CDR3: TGCAGCGTTGAAGAGGTTTTCAGCACTGAAGCTTTCTTT.

DNA of the CDR3: TGTGCCAGCAGTCGCTACGGGGAATGGGGCTACACCTTC. Residues: CASSRYGEWGYTF. The rearrangement uses TRBV25-1 and TRBJ1-2; D uncertain. Deletions cut 5 bases from V and 8 bases from J, with 15 bases between. The germline V gene encodes CDR1 MGHDK and CDR2 SYGVNS. The CDR3 runs to 13 residues.

The CDR3 reads CASSQGAVYEQYF. CDR3 DNA: TGTGCCAGCAGCCAGGGGGCTGTCTACGAGCAGTACTTC. V and J are TRBV6-5 and TRBJ2-7; 8 positions match TRBD1. With V trimmed by 6 bases and J by 3 bases, 4 bases remained unmatched. The CDR3 has 13 amino acids. Germline loops: CDR1 MNHEY, CDR2 SVGAGI.

This clonotype was counted a few times. The rearrangement uses TRBV11-1 and TRBJ2-7, with D perhaps matching TRBD2 (6 bases). There are 12 residues in the CDR3. Looked up from germline, CDR1 is SGHAT and CDR2 is FQDESV (reference sequence). CDR3 protein: CASSLGDSPRDV. CDR3 bases: TGTGCCAGCAGCTTAGGGGACTCACCACGGGACGTC.

The genes are TRBV10-3 and TRBJ2-5, with D maybe TRBD2 (6 bases). V lost 2 bases to trimming and J lost 3 bases, with 7 bases between them. CDR1 ENHRY and CDR2 SYGVKD come from the germline V gene. The CDR3 consists of 13 residues. The CDR3 loop reads CAISEGGKETQYF. CDR3 DNA sequence: TGTGCCATCAGTGAGGGAGGGAAAGAGACCCAGTACTTC.

This clonotype occurred a few times. The chain employs TRBV6-2 or TRBV6-3 and TRBJ1-5, with D unclear. Germline V CDR1 and CDR2: MNHEY, SVGEGT. With 0 bases removed from V and 2 bases from J, the gap between germline ends came to 14 bases. This CDR3 is 17 amino acids long. CDR3 nucleotides: TGTGCCAGCAGTTACTCGATAGGTACGGCGGGCAATCAGCCCCAGCATTTT. It translates to CASSYSIGTAGNQPQHF.

This clonotype was detected ten times or more. The chain combines TRBV2 with TRBJ1-2, with D perhaps matching TRBD1 (5 bases). The CDR3 covers 13 residues. Looked up from germline, CDR1 is SNHLY and CDR2 is FYNNEI. With 6 bases removed from V and 4 bases from J, the gap between germline ends came to 12 bases. CDR3 protein: CASSGAGRYGYTF. DNA of the CDR3: TGTGCCAGCAGCGGGGCAGGGCGCTATGGCTACACCTTC. The full variable domain, completed using reference TRBV2 and TRBJ1-2, is EPEVTQTPSHQVTQMGQEVILRCVPISNHLYFYWYRQILGQKVEFLVSFYNNEISEKSEIFDDQFSVERPDGSNFTLKIRSTKLEDSAMYFCASSGAGRYGYTFGSGTRLTVV.

This clonotype appeared many times. The chain uses TRBV5-1 and TRBJ2-3; D ambiguous. CDR3 length equals 16 residues. V was clipped by 0 bases and J by 4 bases, with 15 bases between them. Germline CDR1 reads SGHRS; CDR2 reads YFSETQ. In DNA, the CDR3 is TGCGCCAGCAGCTTGGTTGGATTGGGGTCCGCAGATACGCAGTATTTT. Residues: CASSLVGLGSADTQYF. Based on the CDR3 plus reference TRBV5-1 and TRBJ2-3, the full variable domain is KAGVTQTPRYLIKTRGQQVTLSCSPISGHRSVSWYQQTPGQGLQFLFEYFSETQRNKGNFPGRFSGRQFSNSRSEMNVSTLELGDSALYLCASSLVGLGSADTQYFGPGTRLTVL.

In this sample, this clonotype turned up many times. The genes are TRBV12-3 or TRBV12-4 and TRBJ2-5; D is perhaps TRBD1 (5 bases). This CDR3 comprises 14 residues. V was pared by 5 bases and J by 5 bases, with 15 bases between. CDR3 amino acids: CASSGRWGSETQYF. The CDR3 DNA reads TGTGCCAGCAGTGGAAGATGGGGCTCCGAGACCCAGTACTTC.

The chain has TRBV4-1 and TRBJ2-7; D not certain. V dropped 0 bases and J dropped 0 bases, with 9 bases sitting between them. Germline V gene sequence: CDR1 MGHRA, CDR2 YSYEKL. CDR3 length: 15 residues. CDR3 amino acids: CASSQDRSSSYEQYF. The CDR3 DNA reads as TGCGCCAGCAGCCAAGATCGGTCAAGCTCCTACGAGCAGTACTTC.

This clonotype was observed a handful of times. The genes are TRBV27 and TRBJ2-7; D may be TRBD1 (5 bases). This CDR3 has 13 amino acids. The V gene's germline CDR1 is MNHEY and CDR2 SMNVEV (reference sequence). Trimming cost V 4 bases and J 7 bases, with 14 bases left between them. The CDR3 coding sequence is TGTGCCAGCAGTTCCTACAAACAGGAGGAGCAGTACTTC. Its translation: CASSSYKQEEQYF.

This clonotype was detected only a few times. The V gene is TRBV9, the J gene TRBJ2-3; the match to TRBD2 covers 12 bases. Trimming took 1 base from V and 0 from J; bases not matched to a gene: 3. The CDR3 sequence is 17 residues long. Germline V gene lookup returns CDR1 SGDLS and CDR2 YYNGEE. CDR3 DNA: TGTGCCAGCAGCGTACTAGCGGGGGGGTCTAGCACAGATACGCAGTATTTT. The encoded protein is CASSVLAGGSSTDTQYF.

The rearrangement uses TRBV11-2 and TRBJ2-1; 9 positions match TRBD2. CDR1 is SGHAT and CDR2 is FQNNGV in the germline V gene. There are 14 residues in the CDR3. V lost 4 bases and J lost 6; bases outside the gene matches: 4. CDR3: CASSSRTSANEQFF. CDR3 coding DNA: TGTGCCAGCAGCTCTCGGACTAGCGCCAATGAGCAGTTCTTC. Looking up the rest from reference TRBV11-2 and TRBJ2-1 gives the full variable domain: EAGVAQSPRYKIIEKRQSVAFWCNPISGHATLYWYQQILGQGPKLLIQFQNNGVVDDSQLPKDRFSAERLKGVDSTLKIQPAKLEDSAVYLCASSSRTSANEQFFGPGTRLTVL.

V is TRBV6-5 and J is TRBJ1-6; 9 bases are shared with TRBD1. The J segment lost 7 bases and the V segment lost 6 bases, leaving 7 bases of the junction unmatched. Germline CDR1 MNHEY, CDR2 SVGAGI. This CDR3 is built from 15 residues. CDR3 residues: CASSPGQGYNSPLHF. CDR3 sequence (DNA): TGTGCCAGCAGCCCGGGACAGGGTTACAATTCACCCCTCCACTTT.

In its sample, this clonotype was seen a few times. The chain joins TRBV12-3 or TRBV12-4 to TRBJ1-1, with a weak D call TRBD1 (5 bases). V lost 4 bases and J lost 1, with 10 bases in between. CDR3 length: 14 amino acids. The CDR3 bases are TGTGCCAGCAGTTCATATGGGGCGAACACTGAAGCTTTCTTT. Translating gives CASSSYGANTEAFF.

In its sample, this clonotype was seen a few times. The chain has TRBV5-1 and TRBJ1-1; a weak D match, TRBD1 (5 bases). The germline V gene has CDR1 SGHRS and CDR2 YFSETQ. V was shortened by 0 bases and J by 5 bases, with 20 bases between the two germline ends. CDR3 length: 17 amino acids. This chain's CDR3 is CASSLAFRVQGGTEAFF. CDR3 in DNA: TGCGCCAGCAGCTTGGCGTTTCGGGTCCAGGGCGGAACTGAAGCTTTCTTT. Full variable domain (rest looked up from reference TRBV5-1 and TRBJ1-1): KAGVTQTPRYLIKTRGQQVTLSCSPISGHRSVSWYQQTPGQGLQFLFEYFSETQRNKGNFPGRFSGRQFSNSRSEMNVSTLELGDSALYLCASSLAFRVQGGTEAFFGQGTRLTVV.

The rearrangement joins TRBV7-9 to TRBJ2-3; TRBD2 aligns across 7 bases. This CDR3 region has 14 residues. Germline lookup yields CDR1 SEHNR and CDR2 FQNEAQ (reference sequence). Trimming cost V 2 bases and J 6 bases; bases outside gene matches: 5. The CDR3 nucleotides read TGTGCCAGCAGCTTACAGGGAGGGGAGGATACGCAGTATTTT. Translated: CASSLQGGEDTQYF. Looking up the rest from reference TRBV7-9 and TRBJ2-3 gives the full variable domain: DTGVSQNPRHKITKRGQNVTFRCDPISEHNRLYWYRQTLGQGPEFLTYFQNEAQLEKSRLLSDRFSAERPKGSFSTLEIQRTEQGDSAMYLCASSLQGGEDTQYFGPGTRLTVL.

In its sample, this clonotype was seen many times. V gene TRBV5-1 combines with J gene TRBJ2-5; D gene ambiguous. V lost 2 bases and J 0 bases, leaving 8 bases between the germline ends. Germline V CDR1 and CDR2: SGHRS, YFSETQ. There are 14 residues in the CDR3. In nucleotides, the CDR3 is TGCGCCAGCAGCTTCGGCGGCTACCAAGAGACCCAGTACTTC. Its protein product is CASSFGGYQETQYF.

The chain joins TRBV12-3 or TRBV12-4 to TRBJ1-1, with D hard to call. The CDR3 length is 14 residues. V lost 7 bases and J 3 bases, leaving 15 bases between the germline ends. This chain's CDR3 is CASTVRGRDTEAFF. CDR3 in DNA: TGTGCCAGCACCGTACGGGGTAGGGACACTGAAGCTTTCTTT.

This clonotype was seen repeatedly, ten times or more. J is TRBJ1-3 and V is TRBV5-1, with D tentatively TRBD1 (5 bases). Trimming removed 4 bases from V and 4 bases from J, with 15 bases in between. This CDR3 is 15 amino acids long. Germline V lookup: CDR1 SGHRS, CDR2 YFSETQ. The CDR3 nucleotides read TGCGCCAGCAGCCCTTTCGGCGGGGCAGGAAACACCATATATTTT. This translates into CASSPFGGAGNTIYF.

Points on this clonotype: The junction differs from germline at one of its ends, possibly a read error. The chain has TRBV7-7 and TRBJ2-5; D not resolved. The germline V gene has CDR1 SSHAT and CDR2 FNYEAQ (reference sequence). CDR3 length: 13 amino acids. The CDR3 spells CASSQDARETQYF. The CDR3, as DNA: TGTGCTAGCAGCCAGGACGCGCGGGAGACCCAGTACTTC. The variable domain in full, completed from reference TRBV7-7 and TRBJ2-5, reads GAGVSQSPRYKVTKRGQDVTLRCDPISSHATLYWYQQALGQGPEFLTYFNYEAQPDKSGLPSDRFSAERPEGSISTLTIQRTEQRDSAMYRCASSQDARETQYFGPGTRLLVL.

This clonotype was picked up a small number of times. V usage is TRBV7-2 and J usage is TRBJ1-6, with 11 bases that match TRBD1. The ends lost 6 bases at V and 9 bases at J; junction bases unmatched: 7. Germline V CDR1 and CDR2: SGHTA, FQGNSA. This CDR3 comprises 15 residues. CDR3 in amino acids: CASSFSGQGGSPLHF. In DNA form, the CDR3 reads TGTGCCAGCAGTTTCTCGGGACAGGGGGGTTCACCCCTCCACTTT.